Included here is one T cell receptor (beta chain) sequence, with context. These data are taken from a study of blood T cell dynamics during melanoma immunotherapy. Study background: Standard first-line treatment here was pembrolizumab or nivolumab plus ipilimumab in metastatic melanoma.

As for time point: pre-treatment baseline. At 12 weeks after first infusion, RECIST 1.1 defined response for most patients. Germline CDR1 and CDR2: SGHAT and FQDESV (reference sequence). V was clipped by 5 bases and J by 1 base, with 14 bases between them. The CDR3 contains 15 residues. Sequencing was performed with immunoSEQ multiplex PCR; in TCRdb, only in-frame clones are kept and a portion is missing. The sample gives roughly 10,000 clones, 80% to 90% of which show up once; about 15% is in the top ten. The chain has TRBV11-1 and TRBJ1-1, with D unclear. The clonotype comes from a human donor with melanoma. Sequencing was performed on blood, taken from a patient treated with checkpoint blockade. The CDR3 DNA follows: TGTGCCAGCAGCCCGGAGGCCTCACCGAACACTGAAGCTTTCTTT. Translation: CASSPEASPNTEAFF. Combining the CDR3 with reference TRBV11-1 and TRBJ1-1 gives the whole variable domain EAEVAQSPRYKITEKSQAVAFWCDPISGHATLYWYRQILGQGPELLVQFQDESVVDDSQLPKDRFSAERLKGVDSTLKIQPAELGDSAMYLCASSPEASPNTEAFFGQGTRLTVV.